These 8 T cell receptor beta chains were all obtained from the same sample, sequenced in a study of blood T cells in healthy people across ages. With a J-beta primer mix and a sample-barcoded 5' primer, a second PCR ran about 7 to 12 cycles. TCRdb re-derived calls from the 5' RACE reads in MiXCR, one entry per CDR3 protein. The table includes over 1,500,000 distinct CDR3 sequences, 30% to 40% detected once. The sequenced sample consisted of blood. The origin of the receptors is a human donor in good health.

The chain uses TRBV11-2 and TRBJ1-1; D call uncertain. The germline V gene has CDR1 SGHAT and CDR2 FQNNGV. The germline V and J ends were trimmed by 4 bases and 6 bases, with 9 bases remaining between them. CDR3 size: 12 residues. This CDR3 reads CASSYAPPEAFF. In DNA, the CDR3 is TGTGCCAGCAGCTACGCCCCCCCTGAAGCTTTCTTT.

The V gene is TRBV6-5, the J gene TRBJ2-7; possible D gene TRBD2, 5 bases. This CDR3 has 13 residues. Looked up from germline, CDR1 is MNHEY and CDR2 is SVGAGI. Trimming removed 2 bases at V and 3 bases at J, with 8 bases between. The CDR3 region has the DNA TGTGCCAGCAGTTACCCGGGGAACTACGAGCAGTACTTC. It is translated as CASSYPGNYEQYF.

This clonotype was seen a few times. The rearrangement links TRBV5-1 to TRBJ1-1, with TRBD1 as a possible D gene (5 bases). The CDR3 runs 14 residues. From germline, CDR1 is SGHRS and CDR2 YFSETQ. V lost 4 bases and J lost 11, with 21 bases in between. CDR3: CASSPHRDVQGAFF. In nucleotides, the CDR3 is TGCGCCAGCAGCCCACACCGGGACGTTCAAGGGGCTTTCTTT. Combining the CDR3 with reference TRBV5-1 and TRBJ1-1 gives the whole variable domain KAGVTQTPRYLIKTRGQQVTLSCSPISGHRSVSWYQQTPGQGLQFLFEYFSETQRNKGNFPGRFSGRQFSNSRSEMNVSTLELGDSALYLCASSPHRDVQGAFFGQGTRLTVV.

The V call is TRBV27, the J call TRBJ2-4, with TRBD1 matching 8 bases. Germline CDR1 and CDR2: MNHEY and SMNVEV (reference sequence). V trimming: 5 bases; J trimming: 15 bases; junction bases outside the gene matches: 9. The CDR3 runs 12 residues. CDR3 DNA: TGTGCCAGCAGTCCCCAGGGGGCTCGTCTGTACTTC. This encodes CASSPQGARLYF.

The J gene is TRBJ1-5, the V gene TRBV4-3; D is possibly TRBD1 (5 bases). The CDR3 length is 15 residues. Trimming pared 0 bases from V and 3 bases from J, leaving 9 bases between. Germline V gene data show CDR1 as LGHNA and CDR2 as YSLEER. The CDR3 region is CASSQDSGVNQPQHF. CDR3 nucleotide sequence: TGCGCCAGCAGCCAAGATTCGGGGGTCAATCAGCCCCAGCATTTT.

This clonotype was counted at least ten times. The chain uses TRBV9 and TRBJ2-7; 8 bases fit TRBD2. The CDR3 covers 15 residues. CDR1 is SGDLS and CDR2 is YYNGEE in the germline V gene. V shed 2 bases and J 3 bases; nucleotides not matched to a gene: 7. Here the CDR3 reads CASSVGSGDFYEQYF. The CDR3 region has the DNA TGTGCCAGCAGCGTCGGTAGCGGGGACTTCTACGAGCAGTACTTC.

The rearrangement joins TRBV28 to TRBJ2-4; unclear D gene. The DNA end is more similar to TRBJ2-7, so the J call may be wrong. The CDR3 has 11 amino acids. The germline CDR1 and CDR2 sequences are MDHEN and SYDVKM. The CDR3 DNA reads TGTGCCACCACCTCTGGAAACGAGCAGTACTTC. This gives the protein CATTSGNEQYF.

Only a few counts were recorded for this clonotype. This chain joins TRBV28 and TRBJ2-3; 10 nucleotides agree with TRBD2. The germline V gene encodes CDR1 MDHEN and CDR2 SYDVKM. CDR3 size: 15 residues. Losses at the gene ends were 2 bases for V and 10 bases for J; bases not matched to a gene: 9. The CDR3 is CASSLVAGGWDPQYF. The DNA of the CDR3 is TGTGCCAGCAGTTTAGTAGCGGGGGGTTGGGACCCGCAGTATTTT.